This T cell receptor beta chain was identified in a study of blood T cells in healthy people across ages. Study information: There was about one barcoded beta molecule captured by template switching per two T cells.

Per individual sample, total RNA of at least 5.5 micrograms was extracted. Of note for this clonotype: Its specificity is unknown.

Primed by a sample-barcoded 5' primer and a J-beta primer mix, a second PCR proceeded for about 6 to 12 cycles. TCRdb reanalysed the 5' RACE reads using MiXCR and keeps one entry per CDR3 protein. The table lists roughly 1.4 million distinct CDR3 sequences, 55% to 75% of them singletons. Study-wide points: The study could not conclusively compare naive and antigen-experienced cells, given its unsorted PBMCs.

The V end was cut by 10 bases, the J end by 5 bases, with 20 bases between. The CDR3 runs 14 residues. The chain couples TRBV12-3 or TRBV12-4 to TRBJ1-1; D uncertain. The sequence was collected from a man younger than 35 in good health. The sample comprised blood. The DNA for the CDR3 is TGTGCCACTTACCGGGCCGAGGGTAGGACTGAAGCTTTCTTT. Translation gives CATYRAEGRTEAFF.